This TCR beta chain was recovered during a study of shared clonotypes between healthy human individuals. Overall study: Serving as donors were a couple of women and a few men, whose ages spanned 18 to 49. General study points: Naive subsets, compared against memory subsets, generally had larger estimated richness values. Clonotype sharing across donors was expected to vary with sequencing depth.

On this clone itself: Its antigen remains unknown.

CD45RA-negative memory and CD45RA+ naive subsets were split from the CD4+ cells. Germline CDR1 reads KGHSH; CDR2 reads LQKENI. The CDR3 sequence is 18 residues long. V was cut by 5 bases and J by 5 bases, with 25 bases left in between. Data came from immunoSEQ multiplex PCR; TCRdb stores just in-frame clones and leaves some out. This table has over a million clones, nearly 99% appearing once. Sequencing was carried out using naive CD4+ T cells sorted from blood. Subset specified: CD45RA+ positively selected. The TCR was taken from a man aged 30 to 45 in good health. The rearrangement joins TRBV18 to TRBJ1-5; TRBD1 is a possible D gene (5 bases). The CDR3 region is CASSAVSGQSITDQPQHF. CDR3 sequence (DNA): TGTGCCAGCTCAGCAGTCTCTGGACAATCTATAACTGATCAGCCCCAGCATTTT.